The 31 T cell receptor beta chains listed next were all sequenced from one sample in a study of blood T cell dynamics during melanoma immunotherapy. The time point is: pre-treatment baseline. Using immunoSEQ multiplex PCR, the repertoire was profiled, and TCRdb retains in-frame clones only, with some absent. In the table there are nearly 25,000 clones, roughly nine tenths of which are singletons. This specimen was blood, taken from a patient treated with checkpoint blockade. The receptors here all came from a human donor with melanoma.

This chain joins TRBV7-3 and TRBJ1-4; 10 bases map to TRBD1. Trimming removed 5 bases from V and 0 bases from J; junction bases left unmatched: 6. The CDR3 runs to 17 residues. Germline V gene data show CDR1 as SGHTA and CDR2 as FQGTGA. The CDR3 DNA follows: TGTGCCAGCAGCGTCTCCGGGACAGGGGCAACTAATGAAAAACTGTTTTTT. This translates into CASSVSGTGATNEKLFF.

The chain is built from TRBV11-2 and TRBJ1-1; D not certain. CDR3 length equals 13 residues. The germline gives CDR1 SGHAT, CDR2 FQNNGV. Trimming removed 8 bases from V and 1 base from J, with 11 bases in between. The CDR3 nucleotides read TGTGCCAGCTGCCTGGGCCAGAACACTGAAGCTTTCTTT. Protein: CASCLGQNTEAFF. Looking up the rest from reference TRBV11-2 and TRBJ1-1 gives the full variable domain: EAGVAQSPRYKIIEKRQSVAFWCNPISGHATLYWYQQILGQGPKLLIQFQNNGVVDDSQLPKDRFSAERLKGVDSTLKIQPAKLEDSAVYLCASCLGQNTEAFFGQGTRLTVV.

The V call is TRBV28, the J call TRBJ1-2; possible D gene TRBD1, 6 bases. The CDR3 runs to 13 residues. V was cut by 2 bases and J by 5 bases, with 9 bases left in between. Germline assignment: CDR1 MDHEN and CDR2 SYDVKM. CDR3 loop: CASSLPQGYGYTF. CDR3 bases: TGTGCCAGCAGTTTACCGCAGGGGTATGGCTACACCTTC.

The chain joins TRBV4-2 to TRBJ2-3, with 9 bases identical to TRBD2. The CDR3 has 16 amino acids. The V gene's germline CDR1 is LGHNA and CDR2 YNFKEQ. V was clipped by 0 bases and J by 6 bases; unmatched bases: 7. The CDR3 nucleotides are TGTGCCAGCAGCCAAGAAACCAGCGGGGGGTTTGATACGCAGTATTTT. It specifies CASSQETSGGFDTQYF.

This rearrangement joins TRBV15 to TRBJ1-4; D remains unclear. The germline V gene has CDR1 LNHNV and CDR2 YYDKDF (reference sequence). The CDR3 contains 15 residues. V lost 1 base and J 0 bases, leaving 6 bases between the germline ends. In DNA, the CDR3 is TGTGCCACCAGCAGAGTTCGGGCAACTAATGAAAAACTGTTTTTT. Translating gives CATSRVRATNEKLFF.

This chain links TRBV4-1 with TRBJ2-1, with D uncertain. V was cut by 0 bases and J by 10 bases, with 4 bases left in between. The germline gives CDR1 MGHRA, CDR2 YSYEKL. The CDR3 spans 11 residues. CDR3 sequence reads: CASSQEMEQFF. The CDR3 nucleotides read TGCGCCAGCAGCCAAGAGATGGAGCAGTTCTTC.

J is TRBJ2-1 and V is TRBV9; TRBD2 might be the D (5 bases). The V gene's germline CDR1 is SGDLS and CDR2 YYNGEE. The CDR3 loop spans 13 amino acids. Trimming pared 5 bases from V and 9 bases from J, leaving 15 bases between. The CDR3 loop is CASSPTSPGEQFF. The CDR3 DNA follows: TGTGCCAGCAGTCCAACTAGTCCCGGTGAGCAGTTCTTC.

CDR3 protein: CASSQTGELFF. The DNA of the CDR3 is TGTGCCAGCAGCCAGACCGGGGAGCTGTTTTTT. This rearrangement joins TRBV5-6 to TRBJ2-2, with D unresolved. Trimming cost V 4 bases and J 5 bases, with 3 bases left between them. The V gene's germline CDR1 is SGHDT and CDR2 YYEEEE. The CDR3 is 11 residues long.

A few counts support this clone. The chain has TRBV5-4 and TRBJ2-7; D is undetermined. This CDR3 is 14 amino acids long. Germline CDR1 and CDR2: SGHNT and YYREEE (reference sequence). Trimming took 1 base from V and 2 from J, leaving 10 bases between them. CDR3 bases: TGTGCCAGCAGCTTGATGGACGCAGCCTACGAGCAGTACTTC. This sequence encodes CASSLMDAAYEQYF.

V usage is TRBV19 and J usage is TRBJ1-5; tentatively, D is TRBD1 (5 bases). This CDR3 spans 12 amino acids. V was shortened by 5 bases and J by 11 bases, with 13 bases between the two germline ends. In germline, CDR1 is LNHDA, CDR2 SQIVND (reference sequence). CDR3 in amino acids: CASSDPLGAQHF. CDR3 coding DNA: TGTGCCAGTAGTGACCCCCTGGGGGCCCAGCATTTT. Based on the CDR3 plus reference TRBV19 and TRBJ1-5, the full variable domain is DGGITQSPKYLFRKEGQNVTLSCEQNLNHDAMYWYRQDPGQGLRLIYYSQIVNDFQKGDIAEGYSVSREKKESFPLTVTSAQKNPTAFYLCASSDPLGAQHFGDGTRLSIL.

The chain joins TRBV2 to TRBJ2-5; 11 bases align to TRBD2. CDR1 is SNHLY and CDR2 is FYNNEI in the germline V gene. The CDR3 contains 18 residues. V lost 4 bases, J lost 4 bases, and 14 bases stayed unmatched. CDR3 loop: CASSVGPLAGGLRETQYF. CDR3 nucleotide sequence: TGTGCCAGCAGTGTTGGGCCTCTAGCGGGAGGCCTCCGAGAGACCCAGTACTTC.

The CDR3 coding sequence is TGTGCCAGCAGCGTAGCCTCCGGGAGGATTCCCGGGGAGCTGTTTTTT. As protein: CASSVASGRIPGELFF. This sequence joins TRBV9 and TRBJ2-2, with 7 bases fitting TRBD2. This CDR3 spans 16 amino acids. Germline V lookup: CDR1 SGDLS, CDR2 YYNGEE. V lost 0 bases and J lost 6; bases outside the gene matches: 8.

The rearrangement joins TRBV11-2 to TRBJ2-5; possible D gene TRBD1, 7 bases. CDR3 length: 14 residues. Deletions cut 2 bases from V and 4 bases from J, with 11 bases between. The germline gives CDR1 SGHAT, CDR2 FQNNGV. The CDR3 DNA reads TGTGCCAGCAGCTTACGACAGGGAGGAGAGACCCAGTACTTC. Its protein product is CASSLRQGGETQYF. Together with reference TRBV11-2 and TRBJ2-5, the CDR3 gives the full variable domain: EAGVAQSPRYKIIEKRQSVAFWCNPISGHATLYWYQQILGQGPKLLIQFQNNGVVDDSQLPKDRFSAERLKGVDSTLKIQPAKLEDSAVYLCASSLRQGGETQYFGPGTRLLVL.

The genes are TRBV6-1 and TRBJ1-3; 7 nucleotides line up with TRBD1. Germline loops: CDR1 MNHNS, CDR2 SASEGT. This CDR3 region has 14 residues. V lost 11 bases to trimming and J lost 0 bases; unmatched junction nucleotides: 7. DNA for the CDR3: TGTGCCGGGGGACAGACGAGCTCTGGAAACACCATATATTTT. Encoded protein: CAGGQTSSGNTIYF.

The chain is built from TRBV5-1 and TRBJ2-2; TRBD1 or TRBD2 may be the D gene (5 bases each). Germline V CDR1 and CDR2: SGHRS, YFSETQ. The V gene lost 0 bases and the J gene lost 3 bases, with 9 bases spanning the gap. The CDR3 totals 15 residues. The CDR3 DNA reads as TGCGCCAGCAGCTTGGGAGGGGCGGACACCGGGGAGCTGTTTTTT. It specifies CASSLGGADTGELFF.

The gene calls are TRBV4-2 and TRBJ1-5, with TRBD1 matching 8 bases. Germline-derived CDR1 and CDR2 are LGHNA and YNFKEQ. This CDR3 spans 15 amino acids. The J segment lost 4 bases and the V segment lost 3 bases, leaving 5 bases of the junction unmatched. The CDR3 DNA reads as TGTGCCAGCAGCCAGAACCGACAGGGGAATCAGCCCCAGCATTTT. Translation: CASSQNRQGNQPQHF.

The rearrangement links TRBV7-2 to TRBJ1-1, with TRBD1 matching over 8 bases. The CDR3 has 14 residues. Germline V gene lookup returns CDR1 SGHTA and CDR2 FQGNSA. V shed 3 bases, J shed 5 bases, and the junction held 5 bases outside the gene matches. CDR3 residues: CASSFVQGGTEAFF. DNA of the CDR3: TGTGCCAGCAGCTTTGTACAGGGGGGTACTGAAGCTTTCTTT.

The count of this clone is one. CDR3 in DNA: TGCGCCAGCAGCTCGGGACTAGCGGGAGTGACCTACGAGCAGTACTTC. The encoded protein is CASSSGLAGVTYEQYF. The rearrangement links TRBV5-1 to TRBJ2-7; 14 bases align to TRBD2. J lost 2 bases, V lost 3 bases, and 4 bases had no gene match. Germline CDR1 reads SGHRS; CDR2 reads YFSETQ. The CDR3 is 16 residues long.

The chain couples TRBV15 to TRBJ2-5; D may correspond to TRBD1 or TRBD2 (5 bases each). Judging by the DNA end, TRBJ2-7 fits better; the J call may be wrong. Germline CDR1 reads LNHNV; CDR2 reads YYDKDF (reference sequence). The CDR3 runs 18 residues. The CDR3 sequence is CATSRGGAGPQTTYEQYF. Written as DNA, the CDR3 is TGTGCCACCAGCAGAGGAGGGGCAGGGCCTCAAACAACCTACGAGCAGTACTTC.

CDR3 loop: CASSLGALSRTDTQYF. The DNA of the CDR3 is TGTGCCAGCAGCTTAGGGGCCCTCTCCAGGACAGATACGCAGTATTTT. This chain uses TRBV7-8 with TRBJ2-3; D unclear. The CDR3 runs to 16 residues. Trimming cost V 1 base and J 3 bases, with 14 bases left between them. Germline V gives CDR1 SGHVS, CDR2 FQNEAQ.

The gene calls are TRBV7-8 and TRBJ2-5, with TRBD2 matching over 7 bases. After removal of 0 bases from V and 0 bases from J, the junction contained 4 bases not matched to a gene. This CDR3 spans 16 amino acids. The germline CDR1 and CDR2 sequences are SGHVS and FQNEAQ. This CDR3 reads CASSLAPSGYQETQYF. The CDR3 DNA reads TGTGCCAGCAGCTTAGCTCCTAGCGGCTACCAAGAGACCCAGTACTTC.

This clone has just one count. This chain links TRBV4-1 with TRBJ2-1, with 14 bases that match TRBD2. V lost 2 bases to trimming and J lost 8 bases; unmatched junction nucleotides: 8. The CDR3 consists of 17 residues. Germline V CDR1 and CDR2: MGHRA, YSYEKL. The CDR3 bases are TGCGCCAGCAGCCAACTCCGGACTAGCGGGAGGAATTATGAGCAGTTCTTC. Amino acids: CASSQLRTSGRNYEQFF.

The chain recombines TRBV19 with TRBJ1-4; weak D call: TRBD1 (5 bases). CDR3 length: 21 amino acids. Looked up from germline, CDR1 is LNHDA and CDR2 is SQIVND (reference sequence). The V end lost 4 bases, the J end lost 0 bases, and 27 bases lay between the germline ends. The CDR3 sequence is CASSSRFGSGRTYATNEKLFF. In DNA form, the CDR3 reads TGTGCCAGTAGTAGCCGATTTGGGTCGGGACGAACTTATGCAACTAATGAAAAACTGTTTTTT.

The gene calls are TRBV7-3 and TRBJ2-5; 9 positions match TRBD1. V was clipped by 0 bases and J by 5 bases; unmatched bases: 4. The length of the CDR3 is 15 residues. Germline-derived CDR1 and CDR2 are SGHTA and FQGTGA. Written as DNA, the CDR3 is TGTGCCAGCAGCTTAACGGGACAGGGAGGGGAGACCCAGTACTTC. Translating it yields CASSLTGQGGETQYF.

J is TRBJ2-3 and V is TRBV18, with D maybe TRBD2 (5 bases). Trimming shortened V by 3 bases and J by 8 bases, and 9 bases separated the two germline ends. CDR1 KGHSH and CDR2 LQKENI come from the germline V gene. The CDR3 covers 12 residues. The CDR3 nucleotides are TGTGCCAGCTCACCCCCCGCGGGTACGCAGTATTTT. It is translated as CASSPPAGTQYF.

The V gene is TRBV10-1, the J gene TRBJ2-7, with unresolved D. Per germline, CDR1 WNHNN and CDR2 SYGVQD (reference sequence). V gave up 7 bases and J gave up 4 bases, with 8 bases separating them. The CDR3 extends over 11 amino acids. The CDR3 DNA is TGCGCCAGCAACGTAGGGTACGAGCAGTACTTC. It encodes CASNVGYEQYF.

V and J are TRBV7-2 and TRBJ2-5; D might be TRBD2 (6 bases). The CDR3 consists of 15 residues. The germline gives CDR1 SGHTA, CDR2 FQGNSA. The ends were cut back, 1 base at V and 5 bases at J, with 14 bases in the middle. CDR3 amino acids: CASSLDAGLWETQYF. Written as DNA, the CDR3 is TGTGCCAGCAGCTTAGATGCGGGGTTGTGGGAGACCCAGTACTTC. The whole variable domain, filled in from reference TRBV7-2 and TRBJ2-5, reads GAGVSQSPSNKVTEKGKDVELRCDPISGHTALYWYRQSLGQGLEFLIYFQGNSAPDKSGLPSDRFSAERTGGSVSTLTIQRTQQEDSAVYLCASSLDAGLWETQYFGPGTRLLVL.

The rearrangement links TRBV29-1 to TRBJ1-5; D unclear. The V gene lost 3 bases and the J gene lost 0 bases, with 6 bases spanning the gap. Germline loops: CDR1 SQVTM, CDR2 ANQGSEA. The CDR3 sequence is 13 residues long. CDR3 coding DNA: TGCAGCGTTGAGGTGGTTAGCAATCAGCCCCAGCATTTT. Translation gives CSVEVVSNQPQHF. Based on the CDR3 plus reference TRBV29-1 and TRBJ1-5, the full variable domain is SAVISQKPSRDICQRGTSLTIQCQVDSQVTMMFWYRQQPGQSLTLIATANQGSEATYESGFVIDKFPISRPNLTFSTLTVSNMSPEDSSIYLCSVEVVSNQPQHFGDGTRLSIL.

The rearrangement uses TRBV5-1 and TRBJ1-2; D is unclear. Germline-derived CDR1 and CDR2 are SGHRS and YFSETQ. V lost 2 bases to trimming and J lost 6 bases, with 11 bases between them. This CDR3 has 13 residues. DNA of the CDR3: TGCGCCAGCAGCTTTGGGGATTACAATGGCTACACCTTC. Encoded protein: CASSFGDYNGYTF.

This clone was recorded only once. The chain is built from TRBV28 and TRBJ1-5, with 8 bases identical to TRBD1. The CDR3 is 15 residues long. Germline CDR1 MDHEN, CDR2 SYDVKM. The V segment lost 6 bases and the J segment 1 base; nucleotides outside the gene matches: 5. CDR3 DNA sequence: TGTGCCAGCAGAACAGGGGGTGAAAGCAATCAGCCCCAGCATTTT. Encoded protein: CASRTGGESNQPQHF.

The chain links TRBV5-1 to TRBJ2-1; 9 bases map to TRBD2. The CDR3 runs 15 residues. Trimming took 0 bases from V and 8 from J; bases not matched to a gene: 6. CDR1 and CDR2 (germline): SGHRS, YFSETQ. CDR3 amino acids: CASSLGSSGAYEQFF. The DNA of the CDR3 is TGCGCCAGCAGCTTGGGATCTAGCGGGGCCTATGAGCAGTTCTTC.